This TCR beta chain emerged from a study of lymphopenia after photon versus proton radiotherapy. Concerning this clone itself: Its antigen is undetermined.

Produced via immunoSEQ multiplex PCR; TCRdb's table is partial and in-frame only. Counted here are 50,000 to 70,000 clones, about nine tenths occurring once; the ten biggest clones make up roughly 13%. Looked up from germline, CDR1 is SGHNT and CDR2 is YENEEA. The trim removed 2 bases at V and 6 bases at J, leaving 2 bases unmatched. The CDR3 totals 14 residues. Notes on the study in general: After lymphocyte nadir, photon-treated repertoires showed oligoclonal expansion, especially CD8+ Temra. Only patients who died were analyzed for survival; proton advantage is unproven.

This specimen was peripheral blood, taken from a patient treated with proton-based radiotherapy. This receptor was obtained from a man older than 75 with esophageal cancer. This chain uses TRBV11-3 with TRBJ2-1; 9 bases match TRBD2. CDR3 amino acids: CASSLKAGGNEQFF. In nucleotides, the CDR3 is TGTGCCAGCAGCTTAAAAGCGGGGGGCAATGAGCAGTTCTTC.